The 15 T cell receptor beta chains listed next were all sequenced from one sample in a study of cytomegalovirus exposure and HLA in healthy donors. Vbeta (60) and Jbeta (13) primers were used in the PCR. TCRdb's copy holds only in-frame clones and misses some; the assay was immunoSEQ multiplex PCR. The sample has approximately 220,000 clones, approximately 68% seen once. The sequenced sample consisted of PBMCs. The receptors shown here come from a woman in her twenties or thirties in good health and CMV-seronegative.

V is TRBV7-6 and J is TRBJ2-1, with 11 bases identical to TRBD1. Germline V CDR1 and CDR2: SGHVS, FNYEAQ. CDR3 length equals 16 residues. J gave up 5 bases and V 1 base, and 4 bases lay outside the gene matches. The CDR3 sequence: CASSLERDRGDNEQFF. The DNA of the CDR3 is TGTGCCAGCAGCTTAGAAAGGGACAGGGGGGACAATGAGCAGTTCTTC. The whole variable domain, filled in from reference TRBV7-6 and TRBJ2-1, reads GAGVSQSPRYKVTKRGQDVALRCDPISGHVSLYWYRQALGQGPEFLTYFNYEAQQDKSGLPNDRFSAERPEGSISTLTIQRTEQRDSAMYRCASSLERDRGDNEQFFGPGTRLTVL.

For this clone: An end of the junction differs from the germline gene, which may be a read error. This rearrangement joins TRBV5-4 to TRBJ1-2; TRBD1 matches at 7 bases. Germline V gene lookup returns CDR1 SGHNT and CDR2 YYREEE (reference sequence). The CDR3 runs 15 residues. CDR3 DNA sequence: TGTGCCAGCAGCATCAGGACAGGCTTTATGGATGGCTCCACCTTC. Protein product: CASSIRTGFMDGSTF.

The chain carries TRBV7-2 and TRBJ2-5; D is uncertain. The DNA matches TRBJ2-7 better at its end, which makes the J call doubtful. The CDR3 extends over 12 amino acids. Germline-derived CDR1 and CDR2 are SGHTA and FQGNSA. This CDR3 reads CASSPLLYEQYF. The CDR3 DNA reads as TGTGCCAGCAGCCCCCTTCTCTACGAGCAGTACTTC.

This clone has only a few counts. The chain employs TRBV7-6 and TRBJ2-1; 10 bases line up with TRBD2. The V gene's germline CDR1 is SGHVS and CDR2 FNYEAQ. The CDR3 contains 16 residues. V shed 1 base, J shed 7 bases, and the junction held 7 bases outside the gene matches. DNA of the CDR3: TGTGCCAGCAGCTTAGTAACTAGCGGGACATATAATGAGCAGTTCTTC. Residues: CASSLVTSGTYNEQFF.

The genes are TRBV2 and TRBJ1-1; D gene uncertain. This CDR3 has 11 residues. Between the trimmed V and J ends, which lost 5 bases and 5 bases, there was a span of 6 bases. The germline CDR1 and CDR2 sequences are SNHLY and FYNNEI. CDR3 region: CASSPRTEAFF. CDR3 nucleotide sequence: TGTGCCAGCAGTCCCAGAACTGAAGCTTTCTTT.

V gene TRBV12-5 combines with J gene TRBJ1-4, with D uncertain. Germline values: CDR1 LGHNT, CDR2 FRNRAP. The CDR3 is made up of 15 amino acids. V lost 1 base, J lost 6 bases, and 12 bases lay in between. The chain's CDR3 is CASGLDSAADEKLFF. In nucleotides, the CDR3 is TGTGCTAGTGGTTTGGACTCGGCGGCGGATGAAAAACTGTTTTTT.

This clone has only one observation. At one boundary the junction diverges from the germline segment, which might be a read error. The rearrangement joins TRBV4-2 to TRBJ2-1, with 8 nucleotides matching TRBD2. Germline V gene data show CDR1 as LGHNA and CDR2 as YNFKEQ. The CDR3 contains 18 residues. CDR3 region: CATSQTGWGTSSYNEQFF. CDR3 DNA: TGTGCCACCAGCCAGACGGGGTGGGGGACTAGTAGCTACAATGAGCAGTTCTTC.

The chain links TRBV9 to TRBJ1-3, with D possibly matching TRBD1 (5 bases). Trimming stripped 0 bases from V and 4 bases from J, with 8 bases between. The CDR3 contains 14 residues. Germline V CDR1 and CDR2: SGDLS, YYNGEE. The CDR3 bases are TGTGCCAGCAGCGTAGGGGGGGACGGAAACACCATATATTTT. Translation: CASSVGGDGNTIYF. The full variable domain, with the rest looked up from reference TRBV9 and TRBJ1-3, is DSGVTQTPKHLITATGQRVTLRCSPRSGDLSVYWYQQSLDQGLQFLIQYYNGEERAKGNILERFSAQQFPDLHSELNLSSLELGDSALYFCASSVGGDGNTIYFGEGSWLTVV.

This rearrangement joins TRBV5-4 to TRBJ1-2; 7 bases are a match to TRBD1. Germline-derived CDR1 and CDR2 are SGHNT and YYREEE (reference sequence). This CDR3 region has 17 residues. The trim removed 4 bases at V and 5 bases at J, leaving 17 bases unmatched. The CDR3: CASSQLSSRDSIYGYTF. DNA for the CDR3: TGTGCCAGCAGCCAACTTAGCAGCCGGGACAGTATTTATGGCTACACCTTC.

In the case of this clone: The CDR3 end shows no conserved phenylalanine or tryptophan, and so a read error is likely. Here the CDR3 reads CASSPTGRANGYTL. CDR3 nucleotides: TGTGCCAGCAGCCCAACAGGGAGAGCCAATGGCTACACCCTC. The genes are TRBV4-2 and TRBJ1-2; a weak D match, TRBD1 (6 bases). The V end lost 4 bases, the J end lost 6 bases, and 15 bases lay between the germline ends. CDR3 size: 14 residues. CDR1 LGHNA and CDR2 YNFKEQ come from the germline V gene.

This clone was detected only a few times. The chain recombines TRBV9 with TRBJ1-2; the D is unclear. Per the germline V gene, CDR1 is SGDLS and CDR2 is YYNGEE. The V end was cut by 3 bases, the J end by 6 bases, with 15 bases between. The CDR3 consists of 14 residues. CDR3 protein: CASSDRPGGNGYTF. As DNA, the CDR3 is TGTGCCAGCAGCGACCGACCGGGAGGAAATGGCTACACCTTC.

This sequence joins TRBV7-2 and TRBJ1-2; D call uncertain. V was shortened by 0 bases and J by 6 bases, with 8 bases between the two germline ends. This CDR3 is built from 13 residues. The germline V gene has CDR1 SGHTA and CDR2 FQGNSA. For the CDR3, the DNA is TGTGCCAGCAGCTTAGCTGGAGACCATGGCTACACCTTC. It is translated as CASSLAGDHGYTF.

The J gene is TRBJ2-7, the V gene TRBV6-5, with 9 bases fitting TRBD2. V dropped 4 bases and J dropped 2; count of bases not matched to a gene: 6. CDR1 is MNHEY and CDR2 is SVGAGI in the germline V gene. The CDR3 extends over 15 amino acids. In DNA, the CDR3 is TGTGCCAGCAGTTTAGCGGGAGCAGTGACCTACGAGCAGTACTTC. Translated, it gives CASSLAGAVTYEQYF.

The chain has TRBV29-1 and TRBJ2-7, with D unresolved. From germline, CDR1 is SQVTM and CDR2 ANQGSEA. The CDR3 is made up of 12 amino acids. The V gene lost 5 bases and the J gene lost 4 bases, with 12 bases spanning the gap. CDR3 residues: CSVRVFPYEQYF. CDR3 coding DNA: TGCAGCGTTCGTGTTTTCCCTTACGAGCAGTACTTC.

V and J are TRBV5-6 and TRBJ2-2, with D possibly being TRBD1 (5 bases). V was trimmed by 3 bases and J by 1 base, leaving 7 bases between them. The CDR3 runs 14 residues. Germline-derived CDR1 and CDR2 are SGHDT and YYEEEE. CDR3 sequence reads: CASSWTLNTGELFF. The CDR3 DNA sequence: TGTGCCAGCAGCTGGACACTGAACACCGGGGAGCTGTTTTTT.